This is a list of T cell receptor beta chains from one sample in a study of shared clonotypes between healthy human individuals. Using immunoSEQ multiplex PCR, the repertoire was profiled, and TCRdb retains in-frame clones only, with some absent. The table has 1.5 million to 1.9 million clones, about 98% seen once; the top ten hold approximately 0.45%. Sequenced material: naive CD4+ T cells sorted from blood. These receptors all stem from a man aged 25-45 years in good health. The CDR3 runs from the conserved cysteine through the conserved F or W. The order of the fields is D gene, clone size, J gene, V gene, CDR3 protein, CDR3 DNA. A D gene is named only where the DNA matches it firmly. A row's size may be missing; if present it is once, few, many or a size class.

d_call: -; clone_size: -; j_call: TRBJ2-6; v_call: TRBV7-2; cdr3_aa: CASSQEEAGANVLTF; cdr3_nt: TGTGCCAGCAGCCAGGAAGAGGCTGGGGCCAACGTCCTGACTTTC
d_call: -; clone_size: -; j_call: TRBJ1-3; v_call: TRBV7-2; cdr3_aa: CASSFRGGSNTIYF; cdr3_nt: TGTGCCAGCAGCTTTAGAGGGGGAAGCAACACCATATATTTT
d_call: -; clone_size: once; j_call: TRBJ1-5; v_call: TRBV5-1; cdr3_aa: CASSRGQNQPQHF; cdr3_nt: TGCGCCAGCAGCCGAGGACAAAATCAGCCCCAGCATTTT
d_call: TRBD1; clone_size: once; j_call: TRBJ2-2; v_call: TRBV6-1; cdr3_aa: CASSSGTGSTGELFF; cdr3_nt: TGTGCCAGCAGTTCCGGGACAGGGTCCACCGGGGAGCTGTTTTTT
d_call: -; clone_size: -; j_call: TRBJ1-5; v_call: TRBV28; cdr3_aa: CASIRPTTGNQPQHF; cdr3_nt: TGTGCCAGCATCCGGCCTACAACAGGCAATCAGCCCCAGCATTTT
d_call: -; clone_size: -; j_call: TRBJ2-3; v_call: TRBV9; cdr3_aa: CASSAVSGSTDTQYF; cdr3_nt: TGTGCCAGCAGCGCTGTAAGCGGGAGCACAGATACGCAGTATTTT
d_call: -; clone_size: -; j_call: TRBJ2-2; v_call: TRBV5-1; cdr3_aa: CASATALDGAGELFF; cdr3_nt: TGCGCCAGCGCCACAGCGCTAGACGGCGCCGGGGAGCTGTTTTTT
d_call: TRBD2; clone_size: -; j_call: TRBJ2-1; v_call: TRBV10-1; cdr3_aa: CASSSGLAGVEQFF; cdr3_nt: TGCGCCAGCAGTTCGGGACTAGCGGGAGTAGAGCAGTTCTTC
d_call: -; clone_size: -; j_call: TRBJ2-1; v_call: TRBV15; cdr3_aa: CATSIWENNEQFF; cdr3_nt: TGTGCCACCAGCATCTGGGAAAACAATGAGCAGTTCTTC
d_call: TRBD2; clone_size: -; j_call: TRBJ2-1; v_call: TRBV29-1; cdr3_aa: CSGQTSGGYNEQFF; cdr3_nt: TGCAGCGGCCAGACTAGCGGTGGGTACAATGAGCAGTTCTTC
d_call: TRBD2; clone_size: -; j_call: TRBJ2-2; v_call: TRBV11-2; cdr3_aa: CASSFRGGSRMNTGELFF; cdr3_nt: TGTGCCAGCAGCTTCCGGGGAGGGTCCCGCATGAACACCGGGGAGCTGTTTTTT
d_call: TRBD1; clone_size: -; j_call: TRBJ2-1; v_call: TRBV10-1; cdr3_aa: CASSDFRQGGNEQFF; cdr3_nt: TGCGCCAGCAGTGACTTTCGACAGGGCGGAAATGAGCAGTTCTTC
d_call: TRBD1; clone_size: -; j_call: TRBJ2-3; v_call: TRBV29-1; cdr3_aa: CSVDRGLDTQYF; cdr3_nt: TGCAGCGTTGACAGGGGGCTGGATACGCAGTATTTT
d_call: -; clone_size: -; j_call: TRBJ2-6; v_call: TRBV30; cdr3_aa: CAWKVSGANVLTF; cdr3_nt: TGTGCCTGGAAGGTTTCTGGGGCCAACGTCCTGACTTTC
d_call: -; clone_size: once; j_call: TRBJ1-4; v_call: TRBV10-3; cdr3_aa: CAISEGQPNEKLFF; cdr3_nt: TGTGCCATCAGTGAGGGACAGCCTAATGAAAAACTGTTTTTT
d_call: TRBD2; clone_size: -; j_call: TRBJ2-7; v_call: TRBV7-6; cdr3_aa: CASSLASTSGRAYEQYF; cdr3_nt: TGTGCCAGCAGCTTAGCGTCCACTAGCGGGAGGGCTTACGAGCAGTACTTC
d_call: -; clone_size: -; j_call: TRBJ2-5; v_call: TRBV4-3; cdr3_aa: CASSQAVLQETQYF; cdr3_nt: TGCGCCAGCAGCCAAGCGGTTTTACAAGAGACCCAGTACTTC
d_call: -; clone_size: -; j_call: TRBJ2-6; v_call: TRBV7-8; cdr3_aa: CASSLLPGPQSSGANVLTF; cdr3_nt: TGTGCCAGCAGCCTTCTTCCCGGGCCCCAGTCGTCTGGGGCCAACGTCCTGACTTTC
d_call: -; clone_size: -; j_call: TRBJ2-2; v_call: TRBV7-2; cdr3_aa: CASLPGVMGTGELFF; cdr3_nt: TGTGCCAGTCTCCCGGGGGTGATGGGTACCGGGGAGCTGTTTTTT
d_call: -; clone_size: -; j_call: TRBJ1-1; v_call: TRBV27; cdr3_aa: CASRYQGMSEAFF; cdr3_nt: TGTGCCAGCAGGTATCAGGGTATGTCTGAAGCTTTCTTT
d_call: TRBD2; clone_size: -; j_call: TRBJ2-7; v_call: TRBV11-2; cdr3_aa: CASSLSSGSTSYEQYF; cdr3_nt: TGTGCCAGCAGCTTATCTAGCGGGAGTACCTCCTACGAGCAGTACTTC